This TCR beta chain comes out of a study of radiation and T cells in renal cell carcinoma. Sample time point: blood 4 weeks post-SBRT, at nephrectomy. The sample's treatment: 15 Gy SBRT to primary tumor, nephrectomy 4 weeks later. The tumor was a clear cell renal cell carcinoma. In the case of this clone: What it recognizes is unknown. Mismatch with germline at one junction end may stem from a read error.

Germline V gene lookup returns CDR1 SSHAT and CDR2 FNYEAQ (reference sequence). The CDR3 covers 15 residues. General study findings and limits: In blood, top tumor clones expanded by 2 weeks, shrinking by 4.

Assay: immunoSEQ multiplex PCR; the TCRdb copy retains only in-frame clones and omits some. This sample yields around 170,000 clones, of which 88% are seen a single time; 10% to 12% belongs to the top ten. The chain couples TRBV7-7 to TRBJ2-7; the match to TRBD2 covers 13 bases. This sequence was found in a woman in her forties or fifties with renal cell carcinoma. Sequenced material: blood, taken from a patient whose treatment included radiotherapy and nephrectomy. The CDR3 is CASSPGLAGDSEQYF. CDR3 DNA: TGTGCTAGCAGCCCAGGACTAGCGGGGGATTCCGAGCAGTACTTC.